Below, 21 T cell receptor beta chains from the same sample are listed, as sequenced in a study of blood T cell repertoires in COVID-19. Libraries were prepared by immunoSEQ multiplex PCR; TCRdb keeps only in-frame clonotypes and omits some of them. The data show some 180,000 clones, 70% to 90% seen once. The material sequenced was peripheral blood. The source of these receptors is a man between 60 and 75 years old with active or convalescent COVID-19.

The chain recombines TRBV2 with TRBJ1-5; no reliable D call. The CDR3 covers 15 residues. The ends were cut back, 6 bases at V and 0 bases at J, with 12 bases in the middle. CDR1 is SNHLY, CDR2 FYNNEI, per germline. The CDR3 sequence is CASSLRFYSNQPQHF. CDR3 coding DNA: TGTGCCAGCAGCCTCAGGTTCTATAGCAATCAGCCCCAGCATTTT.

As concerns this clone: This sample includes further DNA sequences coding for the same CDR3. This sequence joins TRBV2 and TRBJ1-3; D is unresolved. This CDR3 is 12 amino acids long. CDR1 SNHLY and CDR2 FYNNEI come from the germline V gene. Trimming took 7 bases from V and 2 from J, leaving 6 bases between them. CDR3 protein: CASTQTGNTIYF. Written as DNA, the CDR3 is TGTGCCAGCACCCAGACTGGAAACACCATATATTTT.

V is TRBV11-2 and J is TRBJ2-5, with 10 bases that match TRBD2. The J segment lost 5 bases and the V segment lost 1 base, leaving 4 bases of the junction unmatched. CDR3 length: 15 amino acids. Germline CDR1 is SGHAT and CDR2 is FQNNGV. The CDR3 here is CASSLVAGGWETQYF. In nucleotides, the CDR3 is TGTGCCAGCAGCTTAGTAGCGGGGGGATGGGAGACCCAGTACTTC. Full variable domain (outside the CDR3, taken from reference TRBV11-2 and TRBJ2-5): EAGVAQSPRYKIIEKRQSVAFWCNPISGHATLYWYQQILGQGPKLLIQFQNNGVVDDSQLPKDRFSAERLKGVDSTLKIQPAKLEDSAVYLCASSLVAGGWETQYFGPGTRLLVL.

V and J are TRBV11-3 and TRBJ2-1; 7 nucleotides align to TRBD2. From germline, CDR1 is SGHNT and CDR2 YENEEA. V lost 1 base, J lost 2 bases, and 2 bases stayed unmatched. The CDR3 is 15 residues long. The CDR3 bases are TGTGCCAGCAGCTTAGGAGCGGGGCCCTACAATGAGCAGTTCTTC. The encoded protein is CASSLGAGPYNEQFF.

V gene TRBV12-3 or TRBV12-4 combines with J gene TRBJ1-2; D might be TRBD1 (6 bases). The V and J ends lost 5 bases and 8 bases respectively, with 12 bases between them. The CDR3 loop spans 12 amino acids. CDR3 amino acids: CASSRGGAGYTF. The CDR3 DNA sequence: TGTGCCAGCAGTAGAGGGGGGGCGGGCTACACCTTC.

The chain employs TRBV7-2 and TRBJ2-1, with D perhaps matching TRBD2 (5 bases). V was trimmed by 5 bases and J by 7 bases, leaving 12 bases between them. The CDR3 runs 13 residues. Germline loops: CDR1 SGHTA, CDR2 FQGNSA. CDR3 residues: CASSPQRKNEQFF. CDR3 bases: TGTGCCAGCAGCCCCCAGCGGAAGAATGAGCAGTTCTTC.

The chain combines TRBV13 with TRBJ2-2; D is unresolved. This CDR3 region has 12 residues. With 5 bases removed from V and 6 bases from J, the gap between germline ends came to 7 bases. Germline V gives CDR1 PRHDT, CDR2 FYEKMQ (reference sequence). The CDR3 sequence is CASSPRAGELFF. CDR3 nucleotide sequence: TGTGCCAGCAGCCCCCGGGCCGGGGAGCTGTTTTTT.

J is TRBJ1-1 and V is TRBV5-1; TRBD1 agrees at 8 bases. CDR3 length equals 15 residues. V lost 4 bases, J lost 1 base, and 6 bases stayed unmatched. Germline V gene sequence: CDR1 SGHRS, CDR2 YFSETQ. The DNA of the CDR3 is TGCGCCAGCAGCACCCAGGGGGCCGGGAACACTGAAGCTTTCTTT. Residues: CASSTQGAGNTEAFF.

The chain joins TRBV9 to TRBJ1-4; D not certain. The V and J ends lost 3 bases and 5 bases respectively, with 8 bases between them. The CDR3 is 13 amino acids. The germline V gene has CDR1 SGDLS and CDR2 YYNGEE. The CDR3 region is CASSADLNEKLFF. In DNA, the CDR3 is TGTGCCAGCAGCGCGGACTTGAATGAAAAACTGTTTTTT.

The chain links TRBV6-6 to TRBJ2-1; D is perhaps TRBD1 (7 bases). Germline V lookup: CDR1 MNHNY, CDR2 SVGAGI (reference sequence). The CDR3 sequence is 15 residues long. Trimming left V 2 bases short and J 4 bases short, with 12 bases between. For the CDR3, the DNA is TGTGCCAGCAGTTACCTCAGGGGGAGGTACAATGAGCAGTTCTTC. Its protein is CASSYLRGRYNEQFF.

The DNA of the CDR3 is TGTGCCAGCAGCCCCCGTCCGCGGGGGGGCCAAACGTATACGCAGTATTTT. Protein product: CASSPRPRGGQTYTQYF. This chain links TRBV7-6 with TRBJ2-3; 9 nucleotides match TRBD2. Germline-derived CDR1 and CDR2 are SGHVS and FNYEAQ. V trimming: 5 bases; J trimming: 7 bases; junction bases outside the gene matches: 16. The CDR3 spans 17 residues.

This clone has just one count. The chain uses TRBV11-2 and TRBJ2-7; D gene uncertain. V gave up 1 base and J gave up 3 bases, with 7 bases separating them. The CDR3 is made up of 13 amino acids. From germline, CDR1 is SGHAT and CDR2 FQNNGV. The CDR3, as DNA: TGTGCCAGCAGCTTAGGGTTAGTCTACGAGCAGTACTTC. Translated: CASSLGLVYEQYF.

V is TRBV5-1 and J is TRBJ1-1; TRBD1 is a possible D gene (5 bases). Germline V gene lookup returns CDR1 SGHRS and CDR2 YFSETQ. The CDR3 sequence is 13 residues long. Deletions cut 2 bases from V and 4 bases from J, with 9 bases between. The CDR3 DNA follows: TGCGCCAGCAGCTTTATCGGGGGCACTGAAGCTTTCTTT. This gives the protein CASSFIGGTEAFF.

CDR3: CASSPRGQFSNQPQHF. The CDR3 nucleotides read TGTGCCAGCTCACCTCGCGGACAGTTTAGCAATCAGCCCCAGCATTTT. The chain is built from TRBV18 and TRBJ1-5, with TRBD1 as a possible D gene (6 bases). Trimming cost V 3 bases and J 0 bases, with 12 bases left between them. Germline CDR1 and CDR2: KGHSH and LQKENI. CDR3 length equals 16 residues.

This chain links TRBV7-8 with TRBJ1-2, with TRBD1 matching 7 bases. V dropped 5 bases and J dropped 3; count of bases not matched to a gene: 9. The germline V gene encodes CDR1 SGHVS and CDR2 FQNEAQ. The CDR3 runs to 15 residues. CDR3 nucleotides: TGTGCCAGCAGCCCCAGGGGGGCAGGGGACTATGGCTACACCTTC. Encoded protein: CASSPRGAGDYGYTF.

The chain has TRBV7-3 and TRBJ2-2, with TRBD1 identical over 9 bases. V was clipped by 5 bases and J by 5 bases; unmatched bases: 3. The CDR3 is made up of 14 amino acids. From germline, CDR1 is SGHTA and CDR2 FQGTGA. CDR3 loop: CASSPQGATGELFF. The CDR3 DNA follows: TGTGCCAGCAGCCCACAGGGGGCAACCGGGGAGCTGTTTTTT.

The chain combines TRBV20-1 with TRBJ2-1, with TRBD2 identical over 8 bases. The CDR3 spans 15 residues. The junction had 4 bases not matched to a gene; V was cut back by 3 bases and J by 0 bases. The germline CDR1 and CDR2 sequences are DFQATT and SNEGSKA (reference sequence). The CDR3 loop reads CSASLAGFSYNEQFF. In nucleotides, the CDR3 is TGCAGTGCTAGTCTAGCGGGTTTCTCCTACAATGAGCAGTTCTTC.

V usage is TRBV6-5 and J usage is TRBJ1-1; D is possibly TRBD1 (5 bases). The CDR3 runs to 15 residues. Deletions cut 6 bases from V and 1 base from J, with 15 bases between. Germline V gives CDR1 MNHEY, CDR2 SVGAGI. The CDR3 DNA follows: TGTGCCAGCAGAAATGATCTTAGGGGGAACACTGAAGCTTTCTTT. Its protein is CASRNDLRGNTEAFF.

The J gene is TRBJ1-4, the V gene TRBV7-5; TRBD1, the table's D call, was not compared with the DNA. TRBV7-5 is marked as a pseudogene. This CDR3 region has 14 residues. Here the CDR3 DNA reads TGTGTCAGAAGCTTAGAGGGACAGGGGCCAAAACTGTTTTTT. Amino acids: CVRSLEGQGPKLFF.

This clone was counted only a few times. The rearrangement uses TRBV7-6 and TRBJ1-2; D gene unclear. V lost 5 bases to trimming and J lost 9 bases, with 10 bases between them. This CDR3 is built from 11 residues. Germline-derived CDR1 and CDR2 are SGHVS and FNYEAQ. The CDR3 DNA is TGTGCCAGCAGCCGGAGAGGGAGCTACACCTTC. Its translation is CASSRRGSYTF.

The CDR3 sequence is CAISRVDGVSTDTQYF. CDR3 coding DNA: TGTGCCATCAGTAGGGTTGACGGGGTTAGCACAGATACGCAGTATTTT. V gene TRBV10-3 combines with J gene TRBJ2-3, with D tentatively TRBD2 (5 bases). Germline V gene lookup returns CDR1 ENHRY and CDR2 SYGVKD. Trimming took off 5 bases at V and 0 bases at J, with 15 bases between the two ends. The CDR3 spans 16 residues.